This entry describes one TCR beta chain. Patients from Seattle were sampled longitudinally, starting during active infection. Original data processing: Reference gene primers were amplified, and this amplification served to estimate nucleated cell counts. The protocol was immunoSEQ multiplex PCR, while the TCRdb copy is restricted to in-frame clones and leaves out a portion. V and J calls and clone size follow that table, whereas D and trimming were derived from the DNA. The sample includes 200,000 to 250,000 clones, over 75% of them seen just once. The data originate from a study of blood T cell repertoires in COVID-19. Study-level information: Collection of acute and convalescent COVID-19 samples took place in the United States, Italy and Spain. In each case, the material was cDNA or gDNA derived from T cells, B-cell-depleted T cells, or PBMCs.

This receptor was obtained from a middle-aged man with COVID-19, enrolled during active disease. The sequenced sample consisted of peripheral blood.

The CDR3 nucleotides read TGTGCCACCGAATGGGGCCTAGGGGGGAACACTGAAGCTTTCTTT. Amino acid sequence: CATEWGLGGNTEAFF. This chain joins TRBV10-3 and TRBJ1-1; possibly TRBD1 for D (6 bases). Per the germline V gene, CDR1 is ENHRY and CDR2 is SYGVKD. Deletions cut 10 bases from V and 1 base from J, with 19 bases between. The CDR3 is 15 residues long.